Listed below are T cell receptor beta chains from one sample, sequenced in a study of blood T cell repertoires in COVID-19. Generated by immunoSEQ multiplex PCR, the TCRdb table keeps only in-frame clones and is missing some. The sample records 97,000 or so clones, around 81% being singletons. Sequenced input: peripheral blood. These receptors were collected from a man in his 60s with acute or convalescent COVID-19. Each CDR3 is given with its conserved first and last residue. The D gene is left open where the match is weak. Rows give clone size only sometimes, using once, few, many, or a class for an expanded clone.

J gene: TRBJ1-1; clone size: NA; V gene: TRBV10-3; D gene: NA; CDR3 DNA: TGTGCCATCCGGAGTTCTATCGGAACTGAAGCTTTCTTT; CDR3 protein: CAIRSSIGTEAFF
J gene: TRBJ2-2; clone size: NA; V gene: TRBV7-9; D gene: TRBD1; CDR3 DNA: TGTGCCAGCAGCCCGGACAGGGGCGGGTCCGGGGAGCTGTTTTTT; CDR3 protein: CASSPDRGGSGELFF
J gene: TRBJ1-5; clone size: NA; V gene: TRBV25-1; D gene: NA; CDR3 DNA: TGTGCCAGCAGTGATACCAGGGCTGGAAATCAGCCCCAGCATTTT; CDR3 protein: CASSDTRAGNQPQHF
J gene: TRBJ1-2; clone size: NA; V gene: TRBV10-3; D gene: NA; CDR3 DNA: TGTGCCACCATGGGCCCGGGGAACTATGGCTACACCTTC; CDR3 protein: CATMGPGNYGYTF
J gene: TRBJ2-7; clone size: NA; V gene: TRBV3-1/TRBV3-2; D gene: NA; CDR3 DNA: TGTGCCAGCAGCCAAGACGGGGAGCAGTACTTC; CDR3 protein: CASSQDGEQYF
J gene: TRBJ1-6; clone size: NA; V gene: TRBV7-2; D gene: TRBD1; CDR3 DNA: TGTGCCAGCATCCTCGACAGGGGGTCACCCCTCCACTTT; CDR3 protein: CASILDRGSPLHF
J gene: TRBJ1-1; clone size: few; V gene: TRBV6-5; D gene: TRBD1; CDR3 DNA: TGTGCCAGCAGCGGACAGGGGGCGATTGACACTGAAGCTTTCTTT; CDR3 protein: CASSGQGAIDTEAFF
J gene: TRBJ1-5; clone size: NA; V gene: TRBV27; D gene: NA; CDR3 DNA: TGTGCCAGCAGTTCGGCGGAATTAGGGGGTGATCAGCCCCAGCATTTT; CDR3 protein: CASSSAELGGDQPQHF
J gene: TRBJ2-1; clone size: NA; V gene: TRBV7-6; D gene: TRBD1; CDR3 DNA: TGTGCCAGCAGCGAACCGGGACAGGGGATAAATGAGCAGTTCTTC; CDR3 protein: CASSEPGQGINEQFF
J gene: TRBJ1-1; clone size: NA; V gene: TRBV12-3/TRBV12-4; D gene: TRBD1; CDR3 DNA: TGTGCCAGCAGTCATCCAGGGGGAACTGAAGCTTTCTTT; CDR3 protein: CASSHPGGTEAFF
J gene: TRBJ2-5; clone size: NA; V gene: TRBV5-1; D gene: NA; CDR3 DNA: TGCGCCAGCAGCTCGACAGCAACCAGGGAAGAGACCCAGTACTTC; CDR3 protein: CASSSTATREETQYF
J gene: TRBJ2-7; clone size: once; V gene: TRBV14; D gene: NA; CDR3 DNA: TGTGCCAGCAATCGGGGTGTGGTCACCAACGAGCAGTACTTC; CDR3 protein: CASNRGVVTNEQYF
J gene: TRBJ1-4; clone size: NA; V gene: TRBV6-4; D gene: TRBD1; CDR3 DNA: TGTGCCAGCAGGGATTATGGGACAGGGAACCCCCGTGGCGTTAAACTGTTTTTT; CDR3 protein: CASRDYGTGNPRGVKLFF
J gene: TRBJ2-2; clone size: few; V gene: TRBV18; D gene: TRBD1; CDR3 DNA: TGTGCCAGCCAAACCTCCCCAGGACAGGGGGTCACCGGGGAGCTGTTTTTT; CDR3 protein: CASQTSPGQGVTGELFF
J gene: TRBJ1-2; clone size: once; V gene: TRBV7-2; D gene: NA; CDR3 DNA: TGTGCCAGCAGCCCAGTCGGGGGGGGATCGAACTATGGCTACACCTTC; CDR3 protein: CASSPVGGGSNYGYTF